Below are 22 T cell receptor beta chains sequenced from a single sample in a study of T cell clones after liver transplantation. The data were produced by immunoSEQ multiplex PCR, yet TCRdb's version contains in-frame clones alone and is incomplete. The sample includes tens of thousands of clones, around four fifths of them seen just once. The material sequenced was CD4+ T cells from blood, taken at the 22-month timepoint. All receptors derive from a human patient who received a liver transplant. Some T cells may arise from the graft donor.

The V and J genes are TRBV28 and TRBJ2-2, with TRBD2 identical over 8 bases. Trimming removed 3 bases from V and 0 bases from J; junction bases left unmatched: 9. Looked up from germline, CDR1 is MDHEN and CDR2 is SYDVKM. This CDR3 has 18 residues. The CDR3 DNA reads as TGTGCCAGCAGTTTTGGTCTCGGGGGGGCCTCGAACACCGGGGAGCTGTTTTTT. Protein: CASSFGLGGASNTGELFF.

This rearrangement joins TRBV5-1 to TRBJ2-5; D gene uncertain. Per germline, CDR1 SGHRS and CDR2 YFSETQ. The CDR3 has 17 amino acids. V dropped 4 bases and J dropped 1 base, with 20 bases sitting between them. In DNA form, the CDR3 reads TGCGCCAGCAGCGGCCTTGGCGCCAGGAATATCCAAGAGACCCAGTACTTC. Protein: CASSGLGARNIQETQYF.

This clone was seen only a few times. CDR3 in DNA: TGTGCCAGCTCACCACCAGGGGACACTGAAGCTTTCTTT. This translates into CASSPPGDTEAFF. This sequence joins TRBV18 and TRBJ1-1; TRBD1 might be the D (5 bases). V lost 0 bases to trimming and J lost 3 bases, with 5 bases between them. The CDR3 extends over 13 amino acids. CDR1 and CDR2 from the germline V gene are KGHSH and LQKENI.

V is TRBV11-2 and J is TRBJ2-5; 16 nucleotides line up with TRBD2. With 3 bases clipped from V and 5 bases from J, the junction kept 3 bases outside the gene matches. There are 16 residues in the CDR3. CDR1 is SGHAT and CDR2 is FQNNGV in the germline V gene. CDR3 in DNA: TGTGCCAGCAGCTTCGGGACTAGCGGGGGGGCGGAGACCCAGTACTTC. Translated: CASSFGTSGGAETQYF.

The chain's CDR3 is CASSAISGLAAPNEQFF. DNA for the CDR3: TGTGCCAGCAGTGCAATTTCGGGACTAGCGGCGCCTAATGAGCAGTTCTTC. The rearrangement joins TRBV2 to TRBJ2-1, with 11 bases fitting TRBD2. V lost 4 bases and J lost 7; bases outside the gene matches: 12. Germline V gives CDR1 SNHLY, CDR2 FYNNEI. The CDR3 contains 17 residues.

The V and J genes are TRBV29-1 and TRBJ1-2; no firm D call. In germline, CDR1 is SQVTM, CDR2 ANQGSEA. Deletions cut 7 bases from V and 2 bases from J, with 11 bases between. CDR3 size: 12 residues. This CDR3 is CSATGGNYGYTF. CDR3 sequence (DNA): TGCAGCGCCACCGGCGGAAACTATGGCTACACCTTC.

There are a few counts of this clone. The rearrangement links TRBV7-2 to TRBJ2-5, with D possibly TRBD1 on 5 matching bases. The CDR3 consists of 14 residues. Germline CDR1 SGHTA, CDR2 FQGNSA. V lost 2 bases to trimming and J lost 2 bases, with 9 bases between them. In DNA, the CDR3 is TGTGCCAGCAGCTTAACAGGACCTCAAGAGACCCAGTACTTC. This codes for CASSLTGPQETQYF.

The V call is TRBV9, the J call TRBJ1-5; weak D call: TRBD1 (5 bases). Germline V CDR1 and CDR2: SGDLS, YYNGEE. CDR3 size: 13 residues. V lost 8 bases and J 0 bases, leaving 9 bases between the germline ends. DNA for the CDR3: TGTGCCAGTGGGGGTTATAGCAATCAGCCCCAGCATTTT. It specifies CASGGYSNQPQHF.

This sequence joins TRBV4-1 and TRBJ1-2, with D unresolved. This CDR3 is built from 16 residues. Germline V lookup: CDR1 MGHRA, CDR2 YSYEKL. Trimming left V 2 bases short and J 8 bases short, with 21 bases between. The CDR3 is CASSQSPGEEIYGYTF. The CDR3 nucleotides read TGCGCCAGCAGCCAATCACCCGGTGAAGAGATTTACGGCTACACCTTC.

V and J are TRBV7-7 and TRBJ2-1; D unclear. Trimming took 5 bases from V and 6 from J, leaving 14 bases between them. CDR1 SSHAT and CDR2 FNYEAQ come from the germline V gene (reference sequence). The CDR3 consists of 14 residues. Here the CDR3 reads CASSPGRAPNEQFF. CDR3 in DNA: TGTGCCAGCAGCCCTGGCCGAGCGCCCAATGAGCAGTTCTTC.

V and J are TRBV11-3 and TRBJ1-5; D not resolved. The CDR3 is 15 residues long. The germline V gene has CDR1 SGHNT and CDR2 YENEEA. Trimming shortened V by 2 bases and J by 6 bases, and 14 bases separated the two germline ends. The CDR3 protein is CASSLTSPGRQPQHF. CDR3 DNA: TGTGCCAGCAGCTTAACCTCCCCCGGGCGTCAGCCCCAGCATTTT.

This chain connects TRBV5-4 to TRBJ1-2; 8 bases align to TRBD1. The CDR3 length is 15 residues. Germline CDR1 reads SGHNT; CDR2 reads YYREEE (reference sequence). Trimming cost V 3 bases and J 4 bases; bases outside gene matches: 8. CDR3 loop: CASSSKQGELYGYTF. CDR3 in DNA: TGTGCCAGCAGCTCTAAACAGGGGGAGCTCTATGGCTACACCTTC. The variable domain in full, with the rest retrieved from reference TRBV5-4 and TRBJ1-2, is ETGVTQSPTHLIKTRGQQVTLRCSSQSGHNTVSWYQQALGQGPQFIFQYYREEENGRGNFPPRFSGLQFPNYSSELNVNALELDDSALYLCASSSKQGELYGYTFGSGTRLTVV.

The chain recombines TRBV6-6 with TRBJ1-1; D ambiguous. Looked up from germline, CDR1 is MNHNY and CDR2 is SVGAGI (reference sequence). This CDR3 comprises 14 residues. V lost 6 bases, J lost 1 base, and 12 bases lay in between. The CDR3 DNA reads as TGTGCCAGCAGCCCTCCGATGGGGAACACTGAAGCTTTCTTT. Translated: CASSPPMGNTEAFF.

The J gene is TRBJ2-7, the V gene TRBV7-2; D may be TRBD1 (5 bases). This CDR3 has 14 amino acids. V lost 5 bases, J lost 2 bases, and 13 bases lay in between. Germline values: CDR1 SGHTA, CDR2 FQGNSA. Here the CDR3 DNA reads TGTGCCAGCAGCCCAGGGAAGGGAACCTACGAGCAGTACTTC. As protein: CASSPGKGTYEQYF.

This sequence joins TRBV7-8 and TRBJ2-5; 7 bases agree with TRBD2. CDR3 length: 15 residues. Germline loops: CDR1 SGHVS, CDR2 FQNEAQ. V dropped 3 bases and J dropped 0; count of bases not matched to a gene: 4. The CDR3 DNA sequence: TGTGCCAGCAGCTTTCGCGGGAGTTACCAAGAGACCCAGTACTTC. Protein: CASSFRGSYQETQYF.

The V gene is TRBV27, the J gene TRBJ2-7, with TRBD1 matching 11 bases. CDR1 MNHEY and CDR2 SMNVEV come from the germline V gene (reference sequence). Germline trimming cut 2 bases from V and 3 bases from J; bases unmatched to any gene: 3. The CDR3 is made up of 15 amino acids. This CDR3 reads CASSLRDRGIYEQYF. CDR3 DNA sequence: TGTGCCAGCAGTTTACGGGACAGGGGGATCTACGAGCAGTACTTC.

CDR3 nucleotide sequence: TGCGCCAGCAGCCAAGATCGGAGGCTAGCGGACTCCTACGAGCAGTACTTC. It specifies CASSQDRRLADSYEQYF. V and J are TRBV4-1 and TRBJ2-7; 7 bases align to TRBD2. Germline V gives CDR1 MGHRA, CDR2 YSYEKL. The junction had 8 bases not matched to a gene; V was cut back by 0 bases and J by 0 bases. The CDR3 is 17 amino acids.

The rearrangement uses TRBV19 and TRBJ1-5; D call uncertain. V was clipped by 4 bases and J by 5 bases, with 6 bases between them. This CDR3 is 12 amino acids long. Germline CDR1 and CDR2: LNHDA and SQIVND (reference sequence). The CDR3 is CASSTVHQPQHF. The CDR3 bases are TGTGCCAGTAGTACAGTTCATCAGCCCCAGCATTTT.

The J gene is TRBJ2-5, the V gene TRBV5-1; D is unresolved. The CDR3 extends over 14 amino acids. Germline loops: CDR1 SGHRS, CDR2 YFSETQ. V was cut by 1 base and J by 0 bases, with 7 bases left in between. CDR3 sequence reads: CASSLRQYQETQYF. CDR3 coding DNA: TGCGCCAGCAGCTTGCGGCAGTACCAAGAGACCCAGTACTTC.

For the CDR3, the DNA is TGTGCCAGCAGCTGGCAGACAGGGGGGACCTATGGCTACACCTTC. Translated: CASSWQTGGTYGYTF. This chain links TRBV21-1 with TRBJ1-2; the DNA was not used to check the table's D call, TRBD1. TRBV21-1 is recorded as a pseudogene. The CDR3 is made up of 15 amino acids.

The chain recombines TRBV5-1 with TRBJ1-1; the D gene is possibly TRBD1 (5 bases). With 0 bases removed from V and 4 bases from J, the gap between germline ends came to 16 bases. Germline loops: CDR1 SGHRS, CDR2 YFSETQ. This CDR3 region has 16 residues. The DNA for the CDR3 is TGCGCCAGCAGCTTGGAGCGTTGGGCAGGGTCCACTGAAGCTTTCTTT. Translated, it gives CASSLERWAGSTEAFF.

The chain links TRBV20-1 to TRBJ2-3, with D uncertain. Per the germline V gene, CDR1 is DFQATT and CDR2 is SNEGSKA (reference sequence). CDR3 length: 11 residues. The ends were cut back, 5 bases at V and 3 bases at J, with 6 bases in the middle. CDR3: CSAPRTDTQYF. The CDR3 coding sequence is TGCAGTGCTCCTCGAACAGATACGCAGTATTTT.